The 21 T cell receptor beta chains below all came from one sample that was sequenced in a study of shared clonotypes between healthy human individuals. Measured with immunoSEQ multiplex PCR; TCRdb has only the in-frame clones, and not every one. The sample contains about 2.1 million clones, 85% to 95% of which appear only once. Cells designated naive CD8 were CD45RO-negative and were positively selected for CCR7, with terminally differentiated effector memory CD45RA+ cells excluded. The sample consisted of naive CD8+ T cells from PBMCs. Every receptor here comes from a man between 18 and 35 years old in good health. Some clones in this sample may be carry-over from other donors' samples.

This sequence joins TRBV28 and TRBJ1-2; D gene unclear. Trimming took off 3 bases at V and 1 base at J, with 9 bases between the two ends. From germline, CDR1 is MDHEN and CDR2 SYDVKM. The length of the CDR3 is 14 residues. The CDR3 bases are TGTGCCAGCAGTTTTTCTTGGAGTAACTATGGCTACACCTTC. Its protein is CASSFSWSNYGYTF.

The chain links TRBV6-1 to TRBJ2-7; D is unresolved. The CDR3 length is 15 residues. Germline V gene lookup returns CDR1 MNHNS and CDR2 SASEGT. V was pared by 2 bases and J by 1 base, with 12 bases between. The DNA for the CDR3 is TGTGCCAGCAGTGAATTGGGCACCTTATCCTACGAGCAGTACTTC. Amino acid sequence: CASSELGTLSYEQYF.

Regarding this clone: The identical CDR3 is also encoded by other nucleotide sequences in the sample. This chain links TRBV19 with TRBJ1-1; a weak D match, TRBD1 (6 bases). Per the germline V gene, CDR1 is LNHDA and CDR2 is SQIVND (reference sequence). CDR3 length: 13 residues. With 7 bases removed from V and 0 bases from J, the gap between germline ends came to 9 bases. The CDR3 DNA follows: TGTGCCAGTATCGACAGGCTGAACACTGAAGCTTTCTTT. It codes for CASIDRLNTEAFF. The variable domain in full, with the rest retrieved from reference TRBV19 and TRBJ1-1, is DGGITQSPKYLFRKEGQNVTLSCEQNLNHDAMYWYRQDPGQGLRLIYYSQIVNDFQKGDIAEGYSVSREKKESFPLTVTSAQKNPTAFYLCASIDRLNTEAFFGQGTRLTVV.

This clone was observed a single time. The rearrangement joins TRBV4-1 to TRBJ2-5; the D is unclear. Trimming removed 1 base from V and 1 base from J, with 10 bases in between. Germline CDR1 MGHRA, CDR2 YSYEKL. The CDR3 loop spans 15 amino acids. CDR3 bases: TGCGCCAGCAGCCAAGTCCTCGCAGGCCAAGAGACCCAGTACTTC. Encoded protein: CASSQVLAGQETQYF.

This clone was seen once. V gene TRBV4-1 combines with J gene TRBJ2-1; tentatively, D is TRBD1 or TRBD2 (5 bases each). Germline V gene data show CDR1 as MGHRA and CDR2 as YSYEKL. The CDR3 covers 15 residues. The V and J ends lost 0 bases and 7 bases respectively, with 13 bases between them. The CDR3: CASSQDWGSVNEQFF. The CDR3 nucleotides read TGCGCCAGCAGCCAAGACTGGGGGAGTGTTAATGAGCAGTTCTTC.

V is TRBV5-1 and J is TRBJ2-1, with 7 positions matching TRBD1. Germline loops: CDR1 SGHRS, CDR2 YFSETQ. With V trimmed by 0 bases and J by 5 bases, 11 bases remained unmatched. This CDR3 is 17 amino acids long. The CDR3 DNA reads as TGCGCCAGCAGCTTGGATCTCCGGGACAGCCCTCACAATGAGCAGTTCTTC. Protein: CASSLDLRDSPHNEQFF.

The chain recombines TRBV7-9 with TRBJ2-1; 9 bases are a match to TRBD1. Per germline, CDR1 SEHNR and CDR2 FQNEAQ (reference sequence). There are 15 residues in the CDR3. Trimming at V came to 6 bases and at J to 7 bases, leaving 10 bases not matched to a gene. The CDR3, as DNA: TGTGCCAGCAGTATCCGGGACAGGGCGCTTAATGAGCAGTTCTTC. Its translation: CASSIRDRALNEQFF.

This sequence joins TRBV18 and TRBJ1-4, with 12 bases matching TRBD1. Germline V lookup: CDR1 KGHSH, CDR2 LQKENI. CDR3 length: 18 amino acids. Trimming cost V 3 bases and J 0 bases; bases outside gene matches: 5. The CDR3 DNA reads TGTGCCAGCTCACCCGGCGGGACAGGGGGCCCAACTAATGAAAAACTGTTTTTT. Translating it yields CASSPGGTGGPTNEKLFF. The whole variable domain, remainder taken from reference TRBV18 and TRBJ1-4, is NAGVMQNPRHLVRRRGQEARLRCSPMKGHSHVYWYRQLPEEGLKFMVYLQKENIIDESGMPKERFSAEFPKEGPSILRIQQVVRGDSAAYFCASSPGGTGGPTNEKLFFGSGTQLSVL.

The chain has TRBV19 and TRBJ2-1; 7 nucleotides match TRBD2. V lost 5 bases to trimming and J lost 2 bases; unmatched junction nucleotides: 6. Germline V gene sequence: CDR1 LNHDA, CDR2 SQIVND (reference sequence). The CDR3 consists of 15 residues. The CDR3 sequence: CASSVLAEAYNEQFF. The CDR3 coding sequence is TGTGCCAGTAGTGTTCTAGCGGAGGCCTACAATGAGCAGTTCTTC.

In DNA, the CDR3 is TGTGCCAGCAGCTTAAGTCCGACTAGCTCCTACAATGAGCAGTTCTTC. It yields the protein CASSLSPTSSYNEQFF. The V gene is TRBV28, the J gene TRBJ2-1; a weak D match, TRBD2 (6 bases). Germline CDR1 and CDR2: MDHEN and SYDVKM. The CDR3 is made up of 16 amino acids. V lost 6 bases to trimming and J lost 0 bases, with 15 bases between them.

The chain couples TRBV12-5 to TRBJ1-1, with D perhaps TRBD1 (6 bases). The CDR3 is 19 amino acids. Trimming removed 3 bases from V and 0 bases from J, with 23 bases in between. CDR1 and CDR2 from the germline V gene are LGHNT and FRNRAP. The CDR3 sequence is CASGFSLAQGQPLNTEAFF. For the CDR3, the DNA is TGTGCTAGTGGTTTCTCCCTGGCCCAGGGGCAGCCTTTGAACACTGAAGCTTTCTTT.

The chain recombines TRBV28 with TRBJ2-3; 8 bases agree with TRBD1. Germline trimming cut 3 bases from V and 3 bases from J; bases unmatched to any gene: 11. Germline V gene data show CDR1 as MDHEN and CDR2 as SYDVKM. The CDR3 loop spans 17 amino acids. DNA of the CDR3: TGTGCCAGCAGTTTCGGGGCCACAGGGGGAATGACAGATACGCAGTATTTT. Translation gives CASSFGATGGMTDTQYF.

The V call is TRBV29-1, the J call TRBJ1-2, with D hard to call. Trimming took 3 bases from V and 2 from J, leaving 19 bases between them. The CDR3 sequence is 16 residues long. CDR1 and CDR2 from the germline V gene are SQVTM and ANQGSEA. The CDR3 DNA reads as TGCAGCGTTGATGATATGAAGGCCGGGAGGAACTATGGCTACACCTTC. Its protein product is CSVDDMKAGRNYGYTF.

The rearrangement joins TRBV6-5 to TRBJ2-5; the D call may be TRBD1 or TRBD2 (5 bases each). The CDR3 contains 12 residues. The V and J ends lost 8 bases and 5 bases respectively, with 12 bases between them. Germline-derived CDR1 and CDR2 are MNHEY and SVGAGI. CDR3 residues: CASGAGAETQYF. CDR3 nucleotide sequence: TGTGCCAGCGGGGCCGGGGCGGAGACCCAGTACTTC.

The chain joins TRBV29-1 to TRBJ2-1; D not resolved. From germline, CDR1 is SQVTM and CDR2 ANQGSEA. With 2 bases removed from V and 0 bases from J, the gap between germline ends came to 8 bases. The CDR3 length is 14 residues. The CDR3: CSVESPGSYNEQFF. CDR3 bases: TGCAGCGTTGAATCGCCGGGCTCCTACAATGAGCAGTTCTTC.

This rearrangement joins TRBV11-1 to TRBJ2-7; 7 bases are a match to TRBD1. The CDR3 length is 12 residues. J gave up 4 bases and V 5 bases, and 2 bases lay outside the gene matches. The germline gives CDR1 SGHAT, CDR2 FQDESV (reference sequence). CDR3 loop: CASSTDRYEQYF. CDR3 bases: TGTGCCAGCAGCACGGACAGGTACGAGCAGTACTTC.

A few counts support this clone. The germline gene is not matched at one end of the junction; a read error may be the cause. The sample has other DNA sequences that encode this CDR3 too. The chain uses TRBV20-1 and TRBJ1-1; D unclear. CDR3 size: 11 residues. Germline values: CDR1 DFQATT, CDR2 SNEGSKA (reference sequence). In DNA form, the CDR3 reads TGCAGTGCTGGAGAGAACACTGAAGCTTTCTTT. Its translation is CSAGENTEAFF.

The chain uses TRBV27 and TRBJ1-2; D is perhaps TRBD1 (6 bases). V gave up 5 bases and J gave up 4 bases, with 20 bases separating them. Germline CDR1 and CDR2: MNHEY and SMNVEV (reference sequence). The CDR3 spans 16 residues. The CDR3 here is CASSHRVNSGGYGYTF. CDR3 DNA sequence: TGTGCCAGCAGTCACAGGGTTAACTCTGGGGGCTATGGCTACACCTTC.

This clone has just one count. V gene TRBV11-1 combines with J gene TRBJ2-7, with 9 bases fitting TRBD1. The V gene's germline CDR1 is SGHAT and CDR2 FQDESV (reference sequence). CDR3 length equals 14 residues. J gave up 3 bases and V 6 bases, and 6 bases lay outside the gene matches. CDR3 DNA sequence: TGTGCCAGCAGTTACAGGGGGCCTCTCTACGAGCAGTACTTC. The encoded protein is CASSYRGPLYEQYF.

The rearrangement uses TRBV28 and TRBJ2-5, with TRBD2 matching 8 bases. The CDR3 contains 18 residues. Per the germline V gene, CDR1 is MDHEN and CDR2 is SYDVKM. The V and J ends lost 3 bases and 4 bases, in that order; junction bases with no gene match: 16. Written as DNA, the CDR3 is TGTGCCAGCAGTTTTATTGGGAGGAGCGGGAGTGATGGAGAGACCCAGTACTTC. It encodes CASSFIGRSGSDGETQYF.

This clone was observed a handful of times. The rearrangement links TRBV5-1 to TRBJ1-1; D is ambiguous. Germline CDR1 reads SGHRS; CDR2 reads YFSETQ. This CDR3 has 14 residues. The V and J ends lost 0 bases and 0 bases respectively, with 6 bases between them. In DNA, the CDR3 is TGCGCCAGCAGCTTGGAGAGGGTGAACACTGAAGCTTTCTTT. Translation gives CASSLERVNTEAFF.